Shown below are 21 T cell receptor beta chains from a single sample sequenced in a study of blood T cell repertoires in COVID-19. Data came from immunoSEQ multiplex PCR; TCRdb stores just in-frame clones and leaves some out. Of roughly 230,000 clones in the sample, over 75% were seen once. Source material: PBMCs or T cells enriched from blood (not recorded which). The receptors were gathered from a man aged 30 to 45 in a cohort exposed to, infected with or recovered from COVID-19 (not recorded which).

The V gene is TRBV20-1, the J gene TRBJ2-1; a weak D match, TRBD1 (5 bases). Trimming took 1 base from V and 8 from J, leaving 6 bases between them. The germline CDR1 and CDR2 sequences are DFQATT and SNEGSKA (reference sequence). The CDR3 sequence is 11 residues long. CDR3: CSARVGDEQFF. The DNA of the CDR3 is TGCAGTGCTAGAGTAGGGGATGAGCAGTTCTTC.

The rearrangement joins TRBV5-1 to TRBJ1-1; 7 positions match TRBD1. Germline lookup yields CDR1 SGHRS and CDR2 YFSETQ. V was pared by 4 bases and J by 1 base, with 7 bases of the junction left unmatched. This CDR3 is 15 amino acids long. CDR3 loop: CASSRSGTANTEAFF. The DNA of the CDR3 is TGCGCCAGCAGCCGCTCCGGGACAGCGAACACTGAAGCTTTCTTT.

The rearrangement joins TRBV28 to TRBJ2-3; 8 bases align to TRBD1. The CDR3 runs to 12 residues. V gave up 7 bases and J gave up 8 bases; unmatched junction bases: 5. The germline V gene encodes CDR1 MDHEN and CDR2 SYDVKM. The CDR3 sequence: CASTDRAGTQYF. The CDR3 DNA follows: TGTGCCAGCACGGACAGGGCTGGTACGCAGTATTTT.

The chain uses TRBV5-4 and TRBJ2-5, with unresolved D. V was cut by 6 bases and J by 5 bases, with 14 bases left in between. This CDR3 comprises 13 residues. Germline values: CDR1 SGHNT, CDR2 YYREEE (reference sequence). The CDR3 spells CASTLEDKETQYF. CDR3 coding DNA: TGTGCCAGCACCCTTGAAGACAAGGAGACCCAGTACTTC.

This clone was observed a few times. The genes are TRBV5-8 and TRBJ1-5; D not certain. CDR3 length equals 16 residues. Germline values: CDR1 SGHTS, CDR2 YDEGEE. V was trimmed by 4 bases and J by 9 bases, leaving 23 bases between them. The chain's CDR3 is CASSPSLPGSKGPQHF. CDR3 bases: TGTGCCAGCAGCCCATCGTTACCGGGAAGTAAGGGGCCCCAGCATTTT.

CDR3 nucleotide sequence: TGCGCCAGCAGCCAAGGACTAGAAGGGTCCCGCGAGCAGTACTTC. It translates to CASSQGLEGSREQYF. The chain employs TRBV4-1 and TRBJ2-7, with D possibly matching TRBD2 (6 bases). Trimming stripped 1 base from V and 6 bases from J, with 16 bases between. CDR3 size: 15 residues. Germline-derived CDR1 and CDR2 are MGHRA and YSYEKL.

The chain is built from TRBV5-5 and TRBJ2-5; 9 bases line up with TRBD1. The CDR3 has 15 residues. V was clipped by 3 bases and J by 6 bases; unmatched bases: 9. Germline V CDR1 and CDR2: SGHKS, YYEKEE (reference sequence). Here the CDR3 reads CASSSVGQGLKTQYF. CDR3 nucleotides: TGTGCCAGCAGCTCGGTGGGACAGGGTCTTAAGACCCAGTACTTC.

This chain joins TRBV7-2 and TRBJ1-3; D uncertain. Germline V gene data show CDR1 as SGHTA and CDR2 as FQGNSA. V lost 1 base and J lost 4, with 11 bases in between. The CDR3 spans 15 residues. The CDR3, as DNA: TGTGCCAGCAGCTTAGGGGCGGGTTCGGGAAACACCATATATTTT. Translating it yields CASSLGAGSGNTIYF.

CDR3 in DNA: TGCGCCAGCAGCCAAGATCTGGCGGGAGCACCAGATACGCAGTATTTT. Its translation is CASSQDLAGAPDTQYF. J is TRBJ2-3 and V is TRBV4-3; 7 bases agree with TRBD2. This CDR3 has 16 amino acids. With 0 bases clipped from V and 4 bases from J, the junction kept 7 bases outside the gene matches. CDR1 LGHNA and CDR2 YSLEER come from the germline V gene.

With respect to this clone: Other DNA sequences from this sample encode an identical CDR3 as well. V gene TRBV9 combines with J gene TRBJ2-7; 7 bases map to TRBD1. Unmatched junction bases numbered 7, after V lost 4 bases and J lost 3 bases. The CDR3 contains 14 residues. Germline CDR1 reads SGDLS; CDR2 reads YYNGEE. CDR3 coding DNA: TGTGCCAGCAGCCCCCGGGACAGACTCTACGAGCAGTACTTC. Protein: CASSPRDRLYEQYF. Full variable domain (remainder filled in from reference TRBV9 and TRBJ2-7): DSGVTQTPKHLITATGQRVTLRCSPRSGDLSVYWYQQSLDQGLQFLIQYYNGEERAKGNILERFSAQQFPDLHSELNLSSLELGDSALYFCASSPRDRLYEQYFGPGTRLTVT.

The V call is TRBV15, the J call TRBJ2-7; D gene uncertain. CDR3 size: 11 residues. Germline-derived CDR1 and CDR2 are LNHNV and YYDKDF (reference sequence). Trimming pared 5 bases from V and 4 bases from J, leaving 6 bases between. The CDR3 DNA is TGTGCCACCAGCGGGCTGTACGAGCAGTACTTC. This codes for CATSGLYEQYF. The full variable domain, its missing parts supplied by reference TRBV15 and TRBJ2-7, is DAMVIQNPRYQVTQFGKPVTLSCSQTLNHNVMYWYQQKSSQAPKLLFHYYDKDFNNEADTPDNFQSRRPNTSFCFLDIRSPGLGDTAMYLCATSGLYEQYFGPGTRLTVT.

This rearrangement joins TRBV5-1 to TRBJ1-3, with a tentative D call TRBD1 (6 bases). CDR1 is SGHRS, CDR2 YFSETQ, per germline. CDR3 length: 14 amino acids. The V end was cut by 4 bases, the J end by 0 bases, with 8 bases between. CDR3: CASSGQHSGNTIYF. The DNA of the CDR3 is TGCGCCAGCAGCGGACAGCACTCTGGAAACACCATATATTTT. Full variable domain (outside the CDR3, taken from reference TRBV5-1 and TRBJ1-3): KAGVTQTPRYLIKTRGQQVTLSCSPISGHRSVSWYQQTPGQGLQFLFEYFSETQRNKGNFPGRFSGRQFSNSRSEMNVSTLELGDSALYLCASSGQHSGNTIYFGEGSWLTVV.

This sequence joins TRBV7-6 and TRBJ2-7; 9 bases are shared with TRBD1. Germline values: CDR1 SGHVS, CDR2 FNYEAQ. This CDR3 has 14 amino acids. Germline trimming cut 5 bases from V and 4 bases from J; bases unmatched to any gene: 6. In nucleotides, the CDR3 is TGTGCCAGCAGCGATACCGGGACAGGGTACGAGCAGTACTTC. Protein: CASSDTGTGYEQYF.

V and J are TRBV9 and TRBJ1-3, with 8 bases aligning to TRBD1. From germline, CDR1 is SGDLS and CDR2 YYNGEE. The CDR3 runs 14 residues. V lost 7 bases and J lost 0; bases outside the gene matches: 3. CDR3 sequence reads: CASAGQVSGNTIYF. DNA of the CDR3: TGTGCCAGCGCGGGACAGGTCTCTGGAAACACCATATATTTT.

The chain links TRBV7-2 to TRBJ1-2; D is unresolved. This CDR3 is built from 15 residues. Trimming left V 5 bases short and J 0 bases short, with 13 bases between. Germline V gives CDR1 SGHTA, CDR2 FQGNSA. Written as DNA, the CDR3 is TGTGCCAGCAGCATAAGACTCGGGGCTAACTATGGCTACACCTTC. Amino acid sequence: CASSIRLGANYGYTF.

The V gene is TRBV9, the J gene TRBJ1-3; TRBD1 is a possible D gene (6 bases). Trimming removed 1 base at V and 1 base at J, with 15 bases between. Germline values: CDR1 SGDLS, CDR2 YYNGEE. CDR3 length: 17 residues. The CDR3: CASSVSATRGSGNTIYF. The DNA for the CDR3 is TGTGCCAGCAGCGTAAGTGCCACCAGGGGTTCTGGAAACACCATATATTTT.

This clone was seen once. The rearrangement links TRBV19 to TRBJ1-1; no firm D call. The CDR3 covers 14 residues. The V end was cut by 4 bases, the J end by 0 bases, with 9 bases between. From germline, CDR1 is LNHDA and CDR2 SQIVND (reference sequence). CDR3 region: CASSTHSMNTEAFF. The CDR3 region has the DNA TGTGCCAGTAGTACACACAGCATGAACACTGAAGCTTTCTTT.

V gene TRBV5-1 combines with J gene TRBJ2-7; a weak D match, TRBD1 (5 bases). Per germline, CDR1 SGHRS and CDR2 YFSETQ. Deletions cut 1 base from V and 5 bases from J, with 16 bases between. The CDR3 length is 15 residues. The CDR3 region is CASSLLAGNVHEQYF. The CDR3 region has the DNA TGCGCCAGCAGCTTGCTCGCAGGGAACGTCCACGAGCAGTACTTC.

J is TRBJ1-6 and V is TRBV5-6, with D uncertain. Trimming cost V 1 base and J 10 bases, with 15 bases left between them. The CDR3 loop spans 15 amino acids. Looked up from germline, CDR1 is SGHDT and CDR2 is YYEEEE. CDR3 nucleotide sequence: TGTGCCAGCAGCTTGATACGTGGGCTTGGATCACCCCTCCACTTT. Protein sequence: CASSLIRGLGSPLHF. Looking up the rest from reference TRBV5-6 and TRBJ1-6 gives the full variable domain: DAGVTQSPTHLIKTRGQQVTLRCSPKSGHDTVSWYQQALGQGPQFIFQYYEEEERQRGNFPDRFSGHQFPNYSSELNVNALLLGDSALYLCASSLIRGLGSPLHFGNGTRLTVT.

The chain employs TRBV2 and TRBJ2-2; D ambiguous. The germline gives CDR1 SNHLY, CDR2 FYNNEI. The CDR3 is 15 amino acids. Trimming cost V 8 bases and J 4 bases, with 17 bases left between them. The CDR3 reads CASSYGAQLTGELFF. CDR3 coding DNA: TGTGCCAGCTCGTATGGAGCCCAACTCACCGGGGAGCTGTTTTTT.

The CDR3 is CASSPQSQLANYGYTF. CDR3 sequence (DNA): TGTGCCAGCAGCCCACAGTCCCAGTTAGCTAACTATGGCTACACCTTC. The chain has TRBV5-5 and TRBJ1-2; D gene ambiguous. Germline CDR1 and CDR2: SGHKS and YYEKEE (reference sequence). Trimming took 4 bases from V and 0 from J, leaving 16 bases between them. This CDR3 has 16 residues.